This TCR beta chain was profiled in a study of cytomegalovirus exposure and HLA in healthy donors. In the PCR, 60 Vbeta and 13 Jbeta primers were used. Sequenced by immunoSEQ multiplex PCR; TCRdb stores in-frame clones only, minus some. The repertoire holds about 130,000 clones, with roughly 83% as singletons. The ends lost 2 bases at V and 7 bases at J; junction bases unmatched: 11. Germline values: CDR1 LNHNV, CDR2 YYDKDF (reference sequence). The CDR3 runs to 16 residues. The TCR originated in a girl aged 2-10 years in good health and CMV-seronegative. The V gene is TRBV15, the J gene TRBJ2-3; 8 positions match TRBD1. The source material was PBMCs. CDR3 loop: CATSRFRTGNLNTQYF. The CDR3 nucleotides are TGTGCCACCAGCAGATTTCGGACAGGGAATCTAAATACGCAGTATTTT.